This entry describes one TCR beta chain. Its target is unknown. The junction differs from germline at one of its ends, possibly a read error. This PCR relied on a set of 60 Vbeta primers and 13 Jbeta primers. The data were produced by immunoSEQ multiplex PCR, yet TCRdb's version contains in-frame clones alone and is incomplete. The sample has about 240,000 clones, just under 80% seen once; the top ten hold approximately 0.47%. Germline loops: CDR1 SGHTA, CDR2 FQGNSA. The CDR3 contains 14 residues. This entry is derived from a study of cytomegalovirus exposure and HLA in healthy donors. Background on the study: Of several hundred genotyped donors, roughly 81% grouped in the Caucasian-associated ancestry cluster. Study-wide findings and caveats: A later analysis found that most CMV-associated TCR beta chains appeared HLA-restricted. Most TCR beta V segments were productive about 90% or about 30% of the time in an earlier analysis. Sequences of the TCR beta chain were said to predict the HLA-A and HLA-B alleles of most subjects accurately.

The sequence came from a boy between 10 and 17 years old in good health and CMV-seronegative. V usage is TRBV7-2 and J usage is TRBJ2-5, with 9 bases matching TRBD2. The sample comprised PBMCs. In DNA form, the CDR3 reads TGTGCCAGCAGCTTAGAAGGACTAGCGACGAGTCTCAACTTC. This codes for CASSLEGLATSLNF.